This entry lists 16 T cell receptor beta chains sequenced from one sample in a study of T cell repertoires in cytomegalovirus infection. One entry per CDR3 protein, called by TCRdb with MiXCR from the reads. The sample has hundreds of thousands of distinct CDR3 sequences, about a tenth seen once. The sample taken for sequencing was PBMCs. The source is a human donor in good health (CMV status not recorded). Some clones in this sample may be carry-over from other donors' samples.

This clonotype was recorded many times. The genes are TRBV7-8 and TRBJ1-5, with D tentatively TRBD1 (6 bases). Germline V gene sequence: CDR1 SGHVS, CDR2 FQNEAQ. Trimming shortened V by 5 bases and J by 0 bases, and 23 bases separated the two germline ends. There are 19 residues in the CDR3. In DNA form, the CDR3 reads TGTGCCAGCAGCCTCGCGAGATTGACAGGACTCAATAGCAATCAGCCCCAGCATTTT. This encodes CASSLARLTGLNSNQPQHF.

This chain joins TRBV2 and TRBJ1-1; possible D gene TRBD1, 6 bases. The V end lost 9 bases, the J end lost 4 bases, and 12 bases lay between the germline ends. The CDR3 contains 12 residues. CDR1 and CDR2 (germline): SNHLY, FYNNEI. The CDR3 loop is CASQGGPTEAFF. The CDR3, as DNA: TGTGCCAGTCAAGGGGGACCCACTGAAGCTTTCTTT. The whole variable domain, filled in from reference TRBV2 and TRBJ1-1, reads EPEVTQTPSHQVTQMGQEVILRCVPISNHLYFYWYRQILGQKVEFLVSFYNNEISEKSEIFDDQFSVERPDGSNFTLKIRSTKLEDSAMYFCASQGGPTEAFFGQGTRLTVV.

The V call is TRBV7-2, the J call TRBJ2-5, with D possibly being TRBD2 (5 bases). The CDR3 runs 14 residues. The ends were cut back, 5 bases at V and 4 bases at J, with 14 bases in the middle. CDR1 and CDR2 from the germline V gene are SGHTA and FQGNSA. The CDR3 is CASSPNGMRETQYF. CDR3 nucleotides: TGTGCCAGCAGCCCTAACGGGATGCGAGAGACCCAGTACTTC.

This clonotype was seen many times. The V gene is TRBV29-1, the J gene TRBJ2-1; TRBD1 might be the D (5 bases). This CDR3 is built from 14 residues. CDR1 SQVTM and CDR2 ANQGSEA come from the germline V gene. Trimming took off 4 bases at V and 0 bases at J, with 10 bases between the two ends. CDR3 bases: TGCAGCGTTGTCAGGACAAGCTCCTACAATGAGCAGTTCTTC. Protein sequence: CSVVRTSSYNEQFF.

The sample holds many counts of this clonotype. The V gene is TRBV7-2, the J gene TRBJ2-1; 7 bases are a match to TRBD1. Germline trimming cut 5 bases from V and 2 bases from J; bases unmatched to any gene: 18. The CDR3 sequence is 19 residues long. In germline, CDR1 is SGHTA, CDR2 FQGNSA. The CDR3: CASSVRDSHQIKPYNEQFF. The CDR3 DNA follows: TGTGCCAGCAGCGTAAGGGACAGCCACCAAATCAAGCCCTACAATGAGCAGTTCTTC. Full variable domain (remainder filled in from reference TRBV7-2 and TRBJ2-1): GAGVSQSPSNKVTEKGKDVELRCDPISGHTALYWYRQSLGQGLEFLIYFQGNSAPDKSGLPSDRFSAERTGGSVSTLTIQRTQQEDSAVYLCASSVRDSHQIKPYNEQFFGPGTRLTVL.

This clonotype showed up many times. The chain joins TRBV13 to TRBJ2-5; possibly TRBD2 for D (6 bases). Deletions cut 3 bases from V and 1 base from J, with 9 bases between. The CDR3 extends over 14 amino acids. CDR1 and CDR2 from the germline V gene are PRHDT and FYEKMQ (reference sequence). The CDR3 region is CASSFRSGQETQYF. The CDR3 coding sequence is TGTGCCAGCAGCTTCCGTAGCGGCCAAGAGACCCAGTACTTC.

This clonotype occurred many times. The chain's CDR3 is CASSGSSSYNEQFF. CDR3 in DNA: TGTGCCAGCAGCGGGTCGAGCTCCTACAATGAGCAGTTCTTC. The V and J genes are TRBV2 and TRBJ2-1, with unresolved D. The CDR3 spans 14 residues. Germline V CDR1 and CDR2: SNHLY, FYNNEI. Trimming left V 6 bases short and J 0 bases short, with 9 bases between.

This clonotype was seen at least ten times. The chain couples TRBV20-1 to TRBJ2-7; TRBD1 agrees at 9 bases. CDR1 and CDR2 (germline): DFQATT, SNEGSKA (reference sequence). The CDR3 has 12 amino acids. With V trimmed by 8 bases and J by 6 bases, 8 bases remained unmatched. This chain's CDR3 is CSMTGGYVEQYF. DNA of the CDR3: TGCAGTATGACAGGGGGATATGTCGAGCAGTACTTC.

This clonotype was seen repeatedly, ten times or more. The rearrangement uses TRBV20-1 and TRBJ2-3, with unresolved D. Per germline, CDR1 DFQATT and CDR2 SNEGSKA (reference sequence). With 3 bases removed from V and 2 bases from J, the gap between germline ends came to 15 bases. The CDR3 is 15 residues long. The CDR3: CSARVTVRYTDTQYF. CDR3 coding DNA: TGCAGTGCTAGGGTGACTGTCCGATACACAGATACGCAGTATTTT.

This clonotype was detected many times. The chain combines TRBV7-2 with TRBJ2-5, with TRBD2 matching over 7 bases. The CDR3 is made up of 15 amino acids. Germline V CDR1 and CDR2: SGHTA, FQGNSA. Germline trimming cut 5 bases from V and 4 bases from J; bases unmatched to any gene: 10. DNA for the CDR3: TGTGCCAGCAGCGTCGGGACTACCCGGGGAGAGACCCAGTACTTC. As protein: CASSVGTTRGETQYF.

The chain links TRBV12-3 or TRBV12-4 to TRBJ1-2; 7 bases match TRBD1. This CDR3 contains 14 residues. The V and J ends lost 5 bases and 8 bases, in that order; junction bases with no gene match: 11. As DNA, the CDR3 is TGTGCCAGCAGTCGTACGGACAGGAGGCTCGGCTACACCTTC. The encoded protein is CASSRTDRRLGYTF.

The chain employs TRBV7-9 and TRBJ1-4; D uncertain. This CDR3 contains 13 residues. Trimming took off 6 bases at V and 2 bases at J, with 7 bases between the two ends. Germline CDR1 SEHNR, CDR2 FQNEAQ (reference sequence). The CDR3 spells CASRSPTNEKLFF. The CDR3 DNA follows: TGTGCCAGCAGATCCCCCACTAATGAAAAACTGTTTTTT.

This clonotype came up many times. This sequence joins TRBV29-1 and TRBJ1-1, with D perhaps matching TRBD1 (6 bases). Germline V gene data show CDR1 as SQVTM and CDR2 as ANQGSEA. CDR3 length equals 12 residues. With 6 bases removed from V and 6 bases from J, the gap between germline ends came to 14 bases. CDR3 DNA sequence: TGCAGCGTAAACCCAGGGGCTGCTGAAGCTTTCTTT. Its protein product is CSVNPGAAEAFF.

This clonotype was recorded many times. In nucleotides, the CDR3 is TGTGCCACCAGTGATCAACGGCACAGGGTCTCGGAAGAGACCCAGTACTTC. Translated, it gives CATSDQRHRVSEETQYF. The chain carries TRBV24-1 and TRBJ2-5, with a possible D match to TRBD1 (6 bases). This CDR3 is built from 17 residues. Per germline, CDR1 KGHDR and CDR2 SFDVKD. V shed 3 bases and J shed 3 bases, with 19 bases lying between them.

About this clonotype: This clone may be a read error of a much larger clone one base away. The chain uses TRBV20-1 and TRBJ1-1, with no clear D. This CDR3 spans 14 amino acids. Germline V gene data show CDR1 as DFQATT and CDR2 as SNEGSKA (reference sequence). V lost 1 base and J lost 0, with 9 bases in between. This chain's CDR3 is CSARVQLMNTEAFF. The CDR3 region has the DNA TGCAGTGCTAGAGTACAGCTCATGAACACTGAAGCTTTCTTT.

This clonotype has more than one count but fewer than ten. The V call is TRBV29-1, the J call TRBJ2-3; D is ambiguous. Germline V lookup: CDR1 SQVTM, CDR2 ANQGSEA. This CDR3 comprises 12 residues. With 3 bases removed from V and 2 bases from J, the gap between germline ends came to 6 bases. In DNA, the CDR3 is TGCAGCGTTGACTACAACACAGATACGCAGTATTTT. This sequence encodes CSVDYNTDTQYF.